Sequencing of this T cell receptor beta chain was carried out in a study of cytomegalovirus exposure and HLA in healthy donors. Whole-study results and caveats: Rates of TCR association differed by HLA locus in a later analysis, with DRB1 highest and HLA-C lowest. Of the V segments, some could not be distinguished, including TRBV6-2 and TRBV6-3, and were excluded. Among donors in an Asian-associated ancestry cluster, a later analysis reportedly found fewer N-insertions than the roughly 650-donor mean. What was likely a sequencing artifact was a cluster of highly shared sequence variants.

With regard to this clone: Antigen: not known.

V lost 7 bases and J 4 bases, leaving 7 bases between the germline ends. In germline, CDR1 is MNHNY, CDR2 SVGAGI (reference sequence). The CDR3 contains 11 residues. The study ran its PCR with 60 Vbeta and 13 Jbeta primers. Only in-frame clones appear in the TCRdb table, and some are missing; sequencing was by immunoSEQ multiplex PCR. The table lists about 180,000 clones, approximately 80% of them singletons. V gene TRBV6-6 combines with J gene TRBJ2-5, with a weak D call TRBD2 (5 bases). This TCR came from a man aged 18 to 30 in good health and CMV-seronegative. The specimen sequenced was PBMCs. The CDR3 bases are TGTGCCAGCACGGGGAGAGAGACCCAGTACTTC. Translated, it gives CASTGRETQYF.